These 10 T cell receptor beta chains were sequenced from one sample in a study of blood T cell repertoires in COVID-19. Libraries were prepared by immunoSEQ multiplex PCR; TCRdb keeps only in-frame clonotypes and omits some of them. The sample contains about 240,000 clones, around four fifths of which appear only once. Sequencing was performed on PBMCs or T cells enriched from blood (not recorded which). The receptors originated from a woman aged 35 to 49 who had been exposed to COVID-19.

The sample holds one count of this clone. This chain joins TRBV7-6 and TRBJ1-5, with 10 bases identical to TRBD1. CDR1 is SGHVS, CDR2 FNYEAQ, per germline. V shed 5 bases, J shed 2 bases, and the junction held 3 bases outside the gene matches. The CDR3 extends over 15 amino acids. The CDR3 coding sequence is TGTGCCAGCAGCCCCGGGACAGGGGGCAATCAGCCCCAGCATTTT. Amino acid sequence: CASSPGTGGNQPQHF.

The chain carries TRBV6-5 and TRBJ1-3, with D perhaps TRBD1 (6 bases). Per germline, CDR1 MNHEY and CDR2 SVGAGI. CDR3 length equals 15 residues. V was shortened by 2 bases and J by 2 bases, with 10 bases between the two germline ends. Here the CDR3 reads CASSYDRLAGNTIYF. In DNA form, the CDR3 reads TGTGCCAGCAGTTACGACAGGCTTGCTGGAAACACCATATATTTT.

The J gene is TRBJ2-5, the V gene TRBV7-9; 9 positions match TRBD2. The junction had 8 bases not matched to a gene; V was cut back by 1 base and J by 5 bases. The germline gives CDR1 SEHNR, CDR2 FQNEAQ (reference sequence). The CDR3 is made up of 16 amino acids. CDR3 in amino acids: CASSLGGGGAVETQYF. CDR3 bases: TGTGCCAGCAGCTTAGGGGGCGGGGGGGCCGTGGAGACCCAGTACTTC.

This clone showed up just once. The chain uses TRBV28 and TRBJ1-1, with no clear D. Germline CDR1 MDHEN, CDR2 SYDVKM. V gave up 5 bases and J gave up 3 bases, with 10 bases separating them. The CDR3 length is 13 residues. The CDR3 sequence is CASSTLVDTEAFF. The DNA of the CDR3 is TGTGCCAGCAGTACTTTAGTTGACACTGAAGCTTTCTTT.

V usage is TRBV9 and J usage is TRBJ2-6; tentative D call: TRBD2 (7 bases). Trimming left V 0 bases short and J 0 bases short, with 13 bases between. The CDR3 spans 18 residues. Germline V lookup: CDR1 SGDLS, CDR2 YYNGEE. The CDR3 DNA sequence: TGTGCCAGCAGCGTAGAAAGGGGGGGTGGCTCTGGGGCCAACGTCCTGACTTTC. Translation: CASSVERGGGSGANVLTF.

The chain carries TRBV4-3 and TRBJ1-3, with 8 nucleotides matching TRBD1. CDR3 size: 17 residues. Germline CDR1 reads LGHNA; CDR2 reads YSLEER. V was clipped by 0 bases and J by 7 bases; unmatched bases: 11. The CDR3 region has the DNA TGCGCCAGCAGCCAAGACATACCCGGGACAGGCGGCAACACCATATATTTT. This gives the protein CASSQDIPGTGGNTIYF.

The chain uses TRBV7-8 and TRBJ1-2, with unresolved D. CDR1 is SGHVS, CDR2 FQNEAQ, per germline. V dropped 5 bases and J dropped 3 bases, with 16 bases sitting between them. The CDR3 consists of 15 residues. CDR3 nucleotides: TGTGCCAGCAGCCCACTGGAGGACCTACACTATGGCTACACCTTC. It translates to CASSPLEDLHYGYTF.

The chain links TRBV6-5 to TRBJ2-7, with D perhaps TRBD1 (5 bases). Trimming removed 6 bases at V and 0 bases at J, with 12 bases between. The CDR3 spans 14 residues. Germline V gives CDR1 MNHEY, CDR2 SVGAGI. CDR3: CASRRTIGSYEQYF. The DNA of the CDR3 is TGTGCCAGCAGACGGACAATCGGCTCCTACGAGCAGTACTTC.

CDR3 region: CASSRPGLAGGLGYNEQFF. The DNA of the CDR3 is TGTGCCAGCAGCCGTCCGGGACTAGCGGGGGGGCTGGGATACAATGAGCAGTTCTTC. The J gene is TRBJ2-1, the V gene TRBV7-2; 16 bases match TRBD2. CDR1 and CDR2 (germline): SGHTA, FQGNSA. Unmatched junction bases numbered 11, after V lost 5 bases and J lost 4 bases. This CDR3 contains 19 residues.

The chain recombines TRBV5-1 with TRBJ1-5, with no clear D. In germline, CDR1 is SGHRS, CDR2 YFSETQ. With 0 bases removed from V and 5 bases from J, the gap between germline ends came to 9 bases. The CDR3 has 14 residues. The CDR3, as DNA: TGCGCCAGCAGCTTGGACGGGAGGGATCAGCCCCAGCATTTT. As protein: CASSLDGRDQPQHF.